These T cell receptor beta chains were read from a single sample in a study of CD8 T cells in Susac syndrome. TCRdb ran MiXCR on the immunoSEQ multiplex PCR reads and lists one entry per CDR3 protein. The table shows roughly 200,000 distinct CDR3 sequences, with approximately 95% occurring only once. The sequencing input was CD4+ T cells from PBMCs. These receptors came from a human donor with multiple sclerosis. CDR3s include the opening cysteine and the closing phenylalanine or tryptophan. D genes are given only for firm matches. Clone size is given for some rows only: seen once, a few or many times, or a class if the clone is expanded.

J gene: TRBJ1-2
V gene: TRBV18
D gene: NA
clone size: NA
CDR3 DNA: TGTGCCAGCTCACCTGCCGGGCCTTGGGCGGGTGGCTACACCTTC
CDR3 protein: CASSPAGPWAGGYTF

J gene: TRBJ2-3
V gene: TRBV29-1
D gene: NA
clone size: NA
CDR3 DNA: TGCAGCGTTGAGGGGGCGAGCACAGATACGCAGTATTTT
CDR3 protein: CSVEGASTDTQYF

J gene: TRBJ1-1
V gene: TRBV30
D gene: NA
clone size: NA
CDR3 DNA: TGTGCCTGGAGTCAGAAGAACACTGAAGCTTTCTTT
CDR3 protein: CAWSQKNTEAFF

J gene: TRBJ1-2
V gene: TRBV11-2
D gene: TRBD1
clone size: NA
CDR3 DNA: TGTGCCAGCAGCCCGAGGAGGGGTGGACAGGTGGACTATGGCTACACCTTC
CDR3 protein: CASSPRRGGQVDYGYTF

J gene: TRBJ1-5
V gene: TRBV3-1
D gene: NA
clone size: NA
CDR3 DNA: TGTGCCAGCAGCCAAGGATCTGGAGGACAGCCCCAGCATTTT
CDR3 protein: CASSQGSGGQPQHF

J gene: TRBJ2-6
V gene: TRBV7-6
D gene: NA
clone size: once
CDR3 DNA: TGTGCCAGCAGCCCCGTGCGGGCCTCTGGGGCCAACGTCCTGACTTTC
CDR3 protein: CASSPVRASGANVLTF

J gene: TRBJ2-3
V gene: TRBV29-1
D gene: TRBD1
clone size: NA
CDR3 DNA: TGCAGCGTTGAAACCGGACAGGGAGCAGATACGCAGTATTTT
CDR3 protein: CSVETGQGADTQYF

J gene: TRBJ1-5
V gene: TRBV3-1
D gene: TRBD1
clone size: once
CDR3 DNA: TGTGCCAGCAGCCGGACAGGGGGCGAACAGCCCCAGCATTTT
CDR3 protein: CASSRTGGEQPQHF

J gene: TRBJ1-6
V gene: TRBV20-1
D gene: NA
clone size: NA
CDR3 DNA: TGCAGTGCACGAAGACAGGAATCACCCCTCCACTTT
CDR3 protein: CSARRQESPLHF

J gene: TRBJ2-5
V gene: TRBV5-6
D gene: TRBD2
clone size: once
CDR3 DNA: TGTGCCAGCAGCGGAGACAGCGGGAGGGCCCCCCCGTCCCAGTACTTC
CDR3 protein: CASSGDSGRAPPSQYF

J gene: TRBJ1-6
V gene: TRBV27
D gene: NA
clone size: NA
CDR3 DNA: TGTGCCAGCAGTTCAAGGGCCCCCGGGTGGTCACCCCTCCACTTT
CDR3 protein: CASSSRAPGWSPLHF

J gene: TRBJ1-1
V gene: TRBV5-1
D gene: TRBD1
clone size: NA
CDR3 DNA: TGCGCCAGCAGCTTGAACAGGGGAGGAGCTGAAGCTTTCTTT
CDR3 protein: CASSLNRGGAEAFF

J gene: TRBJ2-4
V gene: TRBV2
D gene: NA
clone size: NA
CDR3 DNA: TGTGCCAGCAGTGAACTCGGACAAGCCAAAAACATTCAGTACTTC
CDR3 protein: CASSELGQAKNIQYF

J gene: TRBJ1-1
V gene: TRBV11-2
D gene: TRBD1
clone size: NA
CDR3 DNA: TGTGCCAGCAGCTTAGAAACAGGGGGCTCTGAAGCTTTCTTT
CDR3 protein: CASSLETGGSEAFF

J gene: TRBJ2-3
V gene: TRBV4-2
D gene: NA
clone size: NA
CDR3 DNA: TGTGCCAGCAGCCCGAATTCCATATGGCATACGCAGTATTTT
CDR3 protein: CASSPNSIWHTQYF

J gene: TRBJ2-3
V gene: TRBV19
D gene: NA
clone size: NA
CDR3 DNA: TGTGCCAGTGGACTGGGGGGCACAGATACGCAGTATTTT
CDR3 protein: CASGLGGTDTQYF

J gene: TRBJ1-2
V gene: TRBV29-1
D gene: NA
clone size: NA
CDR3 DNA: TGCAGCGTTCCTGACGAGACACCCTCCAACTATGGCTACACCTTC
CDR3 protein: CSVPDETPSNYGYTF

J gene: TRBJ2-4
V gene: TRBV6-2/TRBV6-3
D gene: NA
clone size: NA
CDR3 DNA: TGTGCCAGCTCTGTAATCTTGGGACGGGCCAAAAACATTCAGTACTTC
CDR3 protein: CASSVILGRAKNIQYF

J gene: TRBJ1-1
V gene: TRBV3-1
D gene: NA
clone size: NA
CDR3 DNA: TGTGCCAGCAGCCCCCACGGGGTTACAGAACCTTTCTTT
CDR3 protein: CASSPHGVTEPFF

J gene: TRBJ1-1
V gene: TRBV29-1
D gene: NA
clone size: NA
CDR3 DNA: TGCAGCGTTGGGGAACAGGGGAACACTGAAGCTTTCTTT
CDR3 protein: CSVGEQGNTEAFF

J gene: TRBJ1-1
V gene: TRBV29-1
D gene: NA
clone size: NA
CDR3 DNA: TGCAGCGTTGCCCCTGTCGCGGTAGCTTTCTTT
CDR3 protein: CSVAPVAVAFF

J gene: TRBJ1-1
V gene: TRBV5-1
D gene: NA
clone size: NA
CDR3 DNA: TGCGCCAGCAGACCAATCGGGGGCACTGAAGCTTTCTTT
CDR3 protein: CASRPIGGTEAFF

J gene: TRBJ1-1
V gene: TRBV9
D gene: NA
clone size: NA
CDR3 DNA: TGTGCCAGCAGCGTAGGATTCTCGGGGCCCTCGGACACTGAAGCTTTCTTT
CDR3 protein: CASSVGFSGPSDTEAFF

J gene: TRBJ2-6
V gene: TRBV29-1
D gene: NA
clone size: NA
CDR3 DNA: TGCAGCGTTGGCGGGGGCAACCAGGGGGCCAACGTCCTGACTTTC
CDR3 protein: CSVGGGNQGANVLTF

J gene: TRBJ2-1
V gene: TRBV20-1
D gene: NA
clone size: NA
CDR3 DNA: TGCAGTGCTTCACGGGACTCCGACTCCTACAATGAGCAGTTCTTC
CDR3 protein: CSASRDSDSYNEQFF

J gene: TRBJ1-4
V gene: TRBV29-1
D gene: TRBD1
clone size: NA
CDR3 DNA: TGCAGCGTTGAAGAGTACCGGGACAGGGGGACTAATGAAAAACTGTTTTTT
CDR3 protein: CSVEEYRDRGTNEKLFF

J gene: TRBJ2-3
V gene: TRBV3-1
D gene: TRBD2
clone size: once
CDR3 DNA: TGTGCCAGCAGCCTCGGGACTAGGGCCTCAGATACGCAGTATTTT
CDR3 protein: CASSLGTRASDTQYF

J gene: TRBJ1-2
V gene: TRBV30
D gene: NA
clone size: NA
CDR3 DNA: TGTGCCTGGAGCCCCGGGACCGGCTACACCTTC
CDR3 protein: CAWSPGTGYTF

J gene: TRBJ1-1
V gene: TRBV29-1
D gene: NA
clone size: NA
CDR3 DNA: TGCAGCGTGTTGGTGTGGAACCCAATGAACACTGAAGCTTTCTTT
CDR3 protein: CSVLVWNPMNTEAFF

J gene: TRBJ1-2
V gene: TRBV28
D gene: NA
clone size: NA
CDR3 DNA: TGTGCCAGCAGTTCCCTGTTGGACAGCCACTCCTATGGCTACACCTTC
CDR3 protein: CASSSLLDSHSYGYTF

J gene: TRBJ1-6
V gene: TRBV3-1
D gene: NA
clone size: NA
CDR3 DNA: TGTGCCAGCAGCCAAGCGGAAGGAAATTCACCCCTCCACTTT
CDR3 protein: CASSQAEGNSPLHF

J gene: TRBJ2-5
V gene: TRBV15
D gene: TRBD1
clone size: NA
CDR3 DNA: TGTGCCACCAGCAGACCGGGACAGGGAGGTAGAGAGACCCAGTACTTC
CDR3 protein: CATSRPGQGGRETQYF

J gene: TRBJ1-2
V gene: TRBV25-1
D gene: TRBD1
clone size: NA
CDR3 DNA: TGTGCCAGCAGTGCCTCGGGACAGGGAAGTGGCTACACCTTC
CDR3 protein: CASSASGQGSGYTF

J gene: TRBJ2-5
V gene: TRBV5-1
D gene: NA
clone size: NA
CDR3 DNA: TGCGCCAGCAGCCCTGCCCTGAGTGAACAAGAGACCCAGTACTTC
CDR3 protein: CASSPALSEQETQYF

J gene: TRBJ2-1
V gene: TRBV7-9
D gene: NA
clone size: NA
CDR3 DNA: TGTGCCAGCAGCCGGGACGGCTACAATGAGCAGTTCTTC
CDR3 protein: CASSRDGYNEQFF

J gene: TRBJ1-2
V gene: TRBV29-1
D gene: NA
clone size: NA
CDR3 DNA: TGCAGCGTTGAAGACGGGGAGGGGGTCTATGGCTACACCTTC
CDR3 protein: CSVEDGEGVYGYTF

J gene: TRBJ2-1
V gene: TRBV29-1
D gene: NA
clone size: NA
CDR3 DNA: TGCAGCGTTGAAGACGCTATCTCCTACAATGAGCAGTTCTTC
CDR3 protein: CSVEDAISYNEQFF

J gene: TRBJ2-7
V gene: TRBV11-2
D gene: NA
clone size: once
CDR3 DNA: TGTGCCAGCAGCTTAGATTTAAAGTTGGTAGAGCAGTACTTC
CDR3 protein: CASSLDLKLVEQYF

J gene: TRBJ1-2
V gene: TRBV30
D gene: NA
clone size: NA
CDR3 DNA: TGTGCCTGGAGTGGGAGGTCGATCTATGGCTACACCTTC
CDR3 protein: CAWSGRSIYGYTF

J gene: TRBJ2-4
V gene: TRBV20-1
D gene: NA
clone size: NA
CDR3 DNA: TGCAGTGCTAGAGATATGAAAGGGACGGCCAAAAACATTCAGTACTTC
CDR3 protein: CSARDMKGTAKNIQYF

J gene: TRBJ2-2
V gene: TRBV11-3
D gene: NA
clone size: NA
CDR3 DNA: TGTGCCAGCAGCTTATCCCCAGATTACACCGGGGAGCTGTTTTTT
CDR3 protein: CASSLSPDYTGELFF

J gene: TRBJ1-2
V gene: TRBV12-3/TRBV12-4
D gene: NA
clone size: once
CDR3 DNA: TGTGCCAGCAGTTTATCCCGGGGGTATTTCGGCTACACCTTC
CDR3 protein: CASSLSRGYFGYTF

J gene: TRBJ2-7
V gene: TRBV30
D gene: NA
clone size: NA
CDR3 DNA: TGTGCCTGGAGTGTAGGGGCGGCCTACGAGCAGTACTTC
CDR3 protein: CAWSVGAAYEQYF